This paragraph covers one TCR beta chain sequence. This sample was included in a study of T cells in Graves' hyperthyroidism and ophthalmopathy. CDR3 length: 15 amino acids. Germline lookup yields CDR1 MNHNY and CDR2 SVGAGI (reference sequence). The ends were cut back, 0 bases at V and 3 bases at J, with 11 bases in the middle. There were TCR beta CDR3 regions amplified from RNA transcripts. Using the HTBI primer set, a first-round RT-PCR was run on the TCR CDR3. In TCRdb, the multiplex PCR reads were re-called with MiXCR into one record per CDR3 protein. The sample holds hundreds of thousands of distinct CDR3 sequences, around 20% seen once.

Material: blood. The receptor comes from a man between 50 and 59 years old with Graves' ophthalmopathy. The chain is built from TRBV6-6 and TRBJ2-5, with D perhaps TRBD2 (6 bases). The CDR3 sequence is CASSYSMGGKETQYF. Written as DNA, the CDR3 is TGTGCCAGCAGTTACTCGATGGGAGGTAAAGAGACCCAGTACTTC.